The 21 T cell receptor beta chains given below trace back to one sample, sequenced in a study of cytomegalovirus exposure and HLA in healthy donors. The PCR employed 60 Vbeta primers together with 13 Jbeta primers. Profiling relied on immunoSEQ multiplex PCR, and the TCRdb table lists in-frame clones only, not all of them. The sample lists around 190,000 clones; around 80% were seen once. Sequenced input: PBMCs. Every receptor here comes from a woman in her forties in good health and CMV-seronegative.

This clone has more than one count but fewer than ten. The chain carries TRBV28 and TRBJ1-1; 8 positions agree with TRBD1. Germline V gives CDR1 MDHEN, CDR2 SYDVKM. CDR3 length: 11 amino acids. The V segment lost 2 bases and the J segment 10 bases; nucleotides outside the gene matches: 0. CDR3 bases: TGTGCCAGCAGTTTAGACAGGGGAGCTTTCTTT. Translating it yields CASSLDRGAFF.

The rearrangement uses TRBV15 and TRBJ2-7, with 12 bases matching TRBD1. V gave up 5 bases and J gave up 4 bases; unmatched junction bases: 12. Germline CDR1 reads LNHNV; CDR2 reads YYDKDF (reference sequence). The CDR3 runs to 17 residues. CDR3 in amino acids: CATSSPTGQGARYEQYF. The DNA for the CDR3 is TGTGCCACCAGCTCACCTACGGGACAGGGGGCTAGGTACGAGCAGTACTTC.

The CDR3 DNA sequence: TGCGCCAGCAGGCCCGGGGGGGGCGCCGGGGAGCTGTTTTTT. Translating it yields CASRPGGGAGELFF. V usage is TRBV5-1 and J usage is TRBJ2-2; 8 positions agree with TRBD2. Germline CDR1 SGHRS, CDR2 YFSETQ. The CDR3 is 14 residues long. J gave up 6 bases and V 5 bases, and 6 bases lay outside the gene matches.

This sequence joins TRBV18 and TRBJ2-2; possibly TRBD1 for D (5 bases). The germline gives CDR1 KGHSH, CDR2 LQKENI. Trimming cost V 2 bases and J 6 bases, with 13 bases left between them. The CDR3 runs to 15 residues. CDR3 protein: CASSPVRVLPGELFF. The CDR3 DNA follows: TGTGCCAGCTCACCAGTCAGGGTACTTCCCGGGGAGCTGTTTTTT. Together with reference TRBV18 and TRBJ2-2, the CDR3 gives the full variable domain: NAGVMQNPRHLVRRRGQEARLRCSPMKGHSHVYWYRQLPEEGLKFMVYLQKENIIDESGMPKERFSAEFPKEGPSILRIQQVVRGDSAAYFCASSPVRVLPGELFFGEGSRLTVL.

The chain uses TRBV19 and TRBJ2-1; a possible D gene is TRBD1 (6 bases). V dropped 7 bases and J dropped 7 bases, with 14 bases sitting between them. This CDR3 is built from 13 residues. Germline lookup yields CDR1 LNHDA and CDR2 SQIVND (reference sequence). CDR3 sequence reads: CASTQFRGNEQFF. CDR3 nucleotide sequence: TGTGCCAGTACCCAATTTAGGGGGAATGAGCAGTTCTTC.

This chain connects TRBV28 to TRBJ1-2; 9 bases map to TRBD1. Germline CDR1 and CDR2: MDHEN and SYDVKM. The CDR3 has 15 amino acids. The ends lost 5 bases at V and 2 bases at J; junction bases unmatched: 6. CDR3 DNA sequence: TGTGCCAGCAGTGCCCCGGGACAGGGAAACTATGGCTACACCTTC. Encoded protein: CASSAPGQGNYGYTF.

The rearrangement uses TRBV29-1 and TRBJ1-2; 8 bases line up with TRBD1. Germline CDR1 reads SQVTM; CDR2 reads ANQGSEA. After removal of 4 bases from V and 3 bases from J, the junction contained 1 base not matched to a gene. There are 12 residues in the CDR3. The CDR3: CSVGTGHYGYTF. Written as DNA, the CDR3 is TGCAGCGTTGGGACAGGGCACTATGGCTACACCTTC.

V usage is TRBV9 and J usage is TRBJ2-1; 8 positions agree with TRBD1. The V gene's germline CDR1 is SGDLS and CDR2 YYNGEE. Unmatched junction bases numbered 9, after V lost 4 bases and J lost 6 bases. This CDR3 has 15 residues. CDR3 residues: CASSTADREGNEQFF. The DNA of the CDR3 is TGTGCCAGCAGCACCGCGGACAGGGAAGGCAATGAGCAGTTCTTC.

The J gene is TRBJ1-5, the V gene TRBV7-6; maybe TRBD1 (6 bases). Trimming left V 6 bases short and J 4 bases short, with 16 bases between. The CDR3 totals 15 residues. Germline V gene sequence: CDR1 SGHVS, CDR2 FNYEAQ. The CDR3 protein is CASSSTGQTNQPQHF. CDR3 bases: TGTGCCAGCAGTTCAACGGGACAAACTAATCAGCCCCAGCATTTT.

The chain carries TRBV5-6 and TRBJ1-3; the match to TRBD1 covers 10 bases. The junction had 8 bases not matched to a gene; V was cut back by 4 bases and J by 4 bases. The CDR3 extends over 16 amino acids. Germline CDR1 and CDR2: SGHDT and YYEEEE. As DNA, the CDR3 is TGTGCCAGCAGCGCCGGGACAGGGGCGACCGGAAACACCATATATTTT. Encoded protein: CASSAGTGATGNTIYF. Filled out from reference TRBV5-6 and TRBJ1-3, the complete variable domain reads DAGVTQSPTHLIKTRGQQVTLRCSPKSGHDTVSWYQQALGQGPQFIFQYYEEEERQRGNFPDRFSGHQFPNYSSELNVNALLLGDSALYLCASSAGTGATGNTIYFGEGSWLTVV.

This rearrangement joins TRBV18 to TRBJ1-1; D possibly corresponds to TRBD1 (6 bases). Trimming removed 2 bases from V and 7 bases from J, with 11 bases in between. Germline V gives CDR1 KGHSH, CDR2 LQKENI. The CDR3 runs to 13 residues. The CDR3 loop reads CASSPFGQREAFF. DNA of the CDR3: TGTGCCAGCTCACCATTCGGACAGCGTGAAGCTTTCTTT.

This chain joins TRBV5-3 and TRBJ2-2; TRBD2 matches 7 bases. TRBV5-3 is assigned to the ORF class and has an uncertain function. This CDR3 is built from 12 residues. CDR3 amino acids: CRGVLYTGELFF. The CDR3 nucleotides are TGTCGGGGGGTTCTGTACACCGGGGAGCTGTTTTTT.

V gene TRBV29-1 combines with J gene TRBJ2-1; TRBD1 agrees at 8 bases. Losses at the gene ends were 7 bases for V and 8 bases for J; bases not matched to a gene: 13. The CDR3 totals 14 residues. Germline CDR1 and CDR2: SQVTM and ANQGSEA. The CDR3 loop reads CSAARDRLVHEQFF. In DNA form, the CDR3 reads TGCAGCGCTGCTCGGGACAGGTTAGTCCATGAGCAGTTCTTC.

CDR3 protein: CAWSVGGAGYTF. CDR3 in DNA: TGTGCCTGGAGTGTGGGGGGGGCCGGCTACACCTTC. The chain employs TRBV30 and TRBJ1-2; possibly TRBD1 for D (6 bases). Trimming cost V 0 bases and J 8 bases, with 10 bases left between them. The CDR3 covers 12 residues. Germline V gene lookup returns CDR1 GTSNPN and CDR2 SVGIG (reference sequence).

The chain uses TRBV7-2 and TRBJ1-4; no clear D. Germline CDR1 is SGHTA and CDR2 is FQGNSA. V was shortened by 5 bases and J by 4 bases, with 8 bases between the two germline ends. The CDR3 has 13 residues. The CDR3 protein is CASSARLNEKLFF. The CDR3 DNA is TGTGCCAGCAGCGCGCGCCTTAATGAAAAACTGTTTTTT.

This clone showed up just once. This chain connects TRBV7-2 to TRBJ2-7; D is unresolved. This CDR3 has 13 residues. Trimming removed 1 base at V and 2 bases at J, with 6 bases between. CDR1 and CDR2 (germline): SGHTA, FQGNSA. CDR3 nucleotides: TGTGCCAGCAGCTTAGACGAGACCTACGAGCAGTACTTC. Translation: CASSLDETYEQYF.

The chain combines TRBV29-1 with TRBJ1-2, with no clear D. V was shortened by 5 bases and J by 4 bases, with 14 bases between the two germline ends. This CDR3 contains 13 residues. The germline V gene has CDR1 SQVTM and CDR2 ANQGSEA. The CDR3 nucleotides are TGCAGCGTTATTAAGCCGGACTCCTATGGCTACACCTTC. The encoded protein is CSVIKPDSYGYTF.

V gene TRBV15 combines with J gene TRBJ2-1, with D perhaps TRBD1 (5 bases). Germline CDR1 LNHNV, CDR2 YYDKDF (reference sequence). V was cut by 6 bases and J by 4 bases, with 10 bases left in between. CDR3 length equals 13 residues. CDR3 DNA: TGTGCCACCAGGACAGTCCAATACAATGAGCAGTTCTTC. This translates into CATRTVQYNEQFF.

The V call is TRBV27, the J call TRBJ1-2, with 7 bases fitting TRBD1. With V trimmed by 7 bases and J by 8 bases, 16 bases remained unmatched. Germline V gives CDR1 MNHEY, CDR2 SMNVEV (reference sequence). The CDR3 is made up of 15 amino acids. The CDR3: CASTPSPDRSVGYTF. The CDR3 DNA reads as TGTGCCAGCACCCCCTCCCCGGACAGGAGTGTGGGCTACACCTTC.

The V gene is TRBV5-1, the J gene TRBJ2-6; 9 bases agree with TRBD1. With 3 bases clipped from V and 4 bases from J, the junction kept 8 bases outside the gene matches. This CDR3 is 17 amino acids long. In germline, CDR1 is SGHRS, CDR2 YFSETQ. In DNA, the CDR3 is TGCGCCAGCAGCTGGAGGGACAGGGCTTCCGGGGCCAACGTCCTGACTTTC. This codes for CASSWRDRASGANVLTF.

The rearrangement links TRBV6-6 to TRBJ1-6, with a possible D match to TRBD1 (6 bases). The CDR3 sequence is 12 residues long. V was pared by 0 bases and J by 14 bases, with 8 bases between. The germline V gene has CDR1 MNHNY and CDR2 SVGAGI (reference sequence). The CDR3: CASSYSKGALHF. For the CDR3, the DNA is TGTGCCAGCAGTTACTCGAAGGGGGCCCTCCACTTT.